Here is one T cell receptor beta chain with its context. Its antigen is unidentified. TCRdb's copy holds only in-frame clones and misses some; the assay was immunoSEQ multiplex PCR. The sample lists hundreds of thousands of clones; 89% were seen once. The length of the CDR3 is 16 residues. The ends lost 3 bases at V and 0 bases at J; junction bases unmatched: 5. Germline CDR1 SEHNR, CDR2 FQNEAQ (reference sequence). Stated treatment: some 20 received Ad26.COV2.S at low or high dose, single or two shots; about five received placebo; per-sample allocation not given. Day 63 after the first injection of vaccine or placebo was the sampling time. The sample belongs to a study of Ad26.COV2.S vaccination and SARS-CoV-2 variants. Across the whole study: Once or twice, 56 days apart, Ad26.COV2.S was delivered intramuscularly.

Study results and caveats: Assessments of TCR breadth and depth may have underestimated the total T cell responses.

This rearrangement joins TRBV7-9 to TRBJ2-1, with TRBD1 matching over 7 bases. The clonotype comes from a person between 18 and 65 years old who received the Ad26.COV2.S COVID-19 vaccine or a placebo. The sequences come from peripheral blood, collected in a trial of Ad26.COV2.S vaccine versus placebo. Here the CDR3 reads CASSLTGKSSYNEQFF. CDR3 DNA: TGTGCCAGCAGCTTGACAGGGAAGAGCTCCTACAATGAGCAGTTCTTC.